These 26 T cell receptor beta chains were all obtained from the same sample, sequenced in a study of OX40 agonist ivuxolimab in advanced cancers. The repertoire was sequenced with immunoSEQ multiplex PCR; TCRdb's copy has only in-frame clones and lacks some. The top ten hold roughly 9% of the sample, which has about 21,000 clones, 76% seen once. The sequencing here drew on CD4+ or CD8+ T cells sorted from blood, taken in a trial of the OX40 agonist ivuxolimab. The receptors here all came from an adult with an advanced solid tumor such as melanoma, head and neck, liver or kidney cancer.

In its sample, this clone was seen once. The chain couples TRBV15 to TRBJ2-3; D call uncertain. V shed 8 bases and J shed 5 bases, with 20 bases lying between them. Looked up from germline, CDR1 is LNHNV and CDR2 is YYDKDF (reference sequence). CDR3 length equals 15 residues. Written as DNA, the CDR3 is TGTGCCACCCAAGACCCGCGATTTCCCGGAGATACGCAGTATTTT. It encodes CATQDPRFPGDTQYF.

J is TRBJ1-3 and V is TRBV19, with a weak D call TRBD1 (6 bases). V gave up 1 base and J gave up 0 bases, with 16 bases separating them. Germline V gene data show CDR1 as LNHDA and CDR2 as SQIVND (reference sequence). CDR3 length: 18 residues. The CDR3 region has the DNA TGTGCCAGTAGTATAGGAGGGAACAGGGCGAACTCTGGAAACACCATATATTTT. This encodes CASSIGGNRANSGNTIYF.

The chain joins TRBV10-3 to TRBJ1-1; possible D gene TRBD1, 5 bases. The CDR3 contains 15 residues. From germline, CDR1 is ENHRY and CDR2 SYGVKD. Trimming took off 9 bases at V and 1 base at J, with 18 bases between the two ends. CDR3 amino acids: CAIRGGADRNTEAFF. The CDR3, as DNA: TGTGCCATAAGAGGTGGGGCAGACCGGAACACTGAAGCTTTCTTT.

This clone has just one count. The chain is built from TRBV5-1 and TRBJ2-3; possible D gene TRBD1, 7 bases. Germline CDR1 reads SGHRS; CDR2 reads YFSETQ. The CDR3 runs to 14 residues. V shed 4 bases and J shed 2 bases, with 11 bases lying between them. The CDR3 DNA reads as TGCGCCAGCAGCCAGGGGGGTCTCACAGATACGCAGTATTTT. This translates into CASSQGGLTDTQYF.

V and J are TRBV7-9 and TRBJ2-1, with TRBD2 matching 12 bases. This CDR3 spans 18 amino acids. Germline values: CDR1 SEHNR, CDR2 FQNEAQ (reference sequence). The V segment lost 1 base and the J segment 0 bases; nucleotides outside the gene matches: 4. CDR3 nucleotides: TGTGCCAGCAGCTTAGGGACTAGCGGGGTTAGCTCCTACAATGAGCAGTTCTTC. This gives the protein CASSLGTSGVSSYNEQFF.

This clone was seen only a few times. The rearrangement uses TRBV5-5 and TRBJ1-3; 8 bases are shared with TRBD1. CDR3 length: 16 residues. Trimming removed 3 bases from V and 4 bases from J; junction bases left unmatched: 9. Germline CDR1 SGHKS, CDR2 YYEKEE (reference sequence). The CDR3 nucleotides read TGTGCCAGCAGCTCCAACCAGGGGGCGGTAGGAAACACCATATATTTT. The encoded protein is CASSSNQGAVGNTIYF.

The chain employs TRBV5-1 and TRBJ2-1; the match to TRBD2 covers 13 bases. J was trimmed by 6 bases and V by 2 bases; bases with no gene match: 5. The CDR3 is 16 amino acids. Per germline, CDR1 SGHRS and CDR2 YFSETQ. The CDR3 is CASSFTSGGAFNEQFF. For the CDR3, the DNA is TGCGCCAGCAGCTTTACTAGCGGGGGGGCCTTCAATGAGCAGTTCTTC.

The rearrangement links TRBV5-6 to TRBJ2-7, with TRBD2 identical over 12 bases. CDR3 size: 16 residues. V gave up 4 bases and J gave up 0 bases; unmatched junction bases: 5. CDR1 is SGHDT and CDR2 is YYEEEE in the germline V gene. The CDR3, as DNA: TGTGCCAGCAGCCCCGGACTAGCGGGGCCCTCCTACGAGCAGTACTTC. Its protein product is CASSPGLAGPSYEQYF.

Concerning this clone itself: An end of the junction differs from the germline gene, which may be a read error. The chain uses TRBV7-7 and TRBJ1-2, with 8 bases matching TRBD1. The germline gives CDR1 SSHAT, CDR2 FNYEAQ (reference sequence). The CDR3 is 13 amino acids. The CDR3 loop is CASSLAGGEGYTF. Here the CDR3 DNA reads TGTGCTAGCAGCTTAGCAGGGGGCGAAGGCTACACCTTC.

The chain links TRBV2 to TRBJ1-5, with D unclear. CDR3 length equals 14 residues. Trimming left V 4 bases short and J 3 bases short, with 10 bases between. The germline gives CDR1 SNHLY, CDR2 FYNNEI. The CDR3 loop reads CASSAWQDNQPQHF. The CDR3, as DNA: TGTGCCAGCAGTGCTTGGCAGGACAATCAGCCCCAGCATTTT.

This chain links TRBV25-1 with TRBJ2-7; D is unclear. There are 13 residues in the CDR3. Germline assignment: CDR1 MGHDK and CDR2 SYGVNS. V shed 3 bases and J shed 0 bases, with 6 bases lying between them. The DNA of the CDR3 is TGTGCCAGCAGTGAGTACACCTCCTACGAGCAGTACTTC. It codes for CASSEYTSYEQYF.

This chain links TRBV9 with TRBJ2-6; possibly TRBD1 or TRBD2 for D (5 bases each). V lost 4 bases to trimming and J lost 0 bases, with 20 bases between them. Germline CDR1 SGDLS, CDR2 YYNGEE. The CDR3 spans 19 residues. The CDR3 DNA follows: TGTGCCAGCAGCCCCTTATTCCGGGACCCCAGCTCTGGGGCCAACGTCCTGACTTTC. Translating gives CASSPLFRDPSSGANVLTF.

The table lists this clone with a few counts. As DNA, the CDR3 is TGTGCCAGCAGTTCGGGACAGTTCTATGGCTACACCTTC. It encodes CASSSGQFYGYTF. The V call is TRBV5-4, the J call TRBJ1-2; 7 nucleotides align to TRBD1. Germline assignment: CDR1 SGHNT and CDR2 YYREEE (reference sequence). V was pared by 5 bases and J by 4 bases, with 5 bases of the junction left unmatched. The CDR3 has 13 amino acids. Combining the CDR3 with reference TRBV5-4 and TRBJ1-2 gives the whole variable domain ETGVTQSPTHLIKTRGQQVTLRCSSQSGHNTVSWYQQALGQGPQFIFQYYREEENGRGNFPPRFSGLQFPNYSSELNVNALELDDSALYLCASSSGQFYGYTFGSGTRLTVV.

The rearrangement uses TRBV6-5 and TRBJ2-7; D possibly corresponds to TRBD2 (6 bases). The germline gives CDR1 MNHEY, CDR2 SVGAGI. The CDR3 is made up of 12 amino acids. The germline V and J ends were trimmed by 3 bases and 5 bases, with 8 bases remaining between them. The CDR3 spells CASSYGGNEQYF. The CDR3 DNA reads TGTGCCAGCAGTTATGGGGGGAACGAGCAGTACTTC.

CDR3 nucleotides: TGTGCCAGCAGCGTAGTAGGGACCTCACAGAATACGCAGTATTTT. Translating gives CASSVVGTSQNTQYF. The chain uses TRBV9 and TRBJ2-3; possibly TRBD1 or TRBD2 for D (5 bases each). The germline V and J ends were trimmed by 0 bases and 7 bases, with 15 bases remaining between them. Germline V gene lookup returns CDR1 SGDLS and CDR2 YYNGEE. This CDR3 spans 15 amino acids.

This clone is a singleton in its sample. This chain joins TRBV19 and TRBJ1-6, with a weak D call TRBD1 (6 bases). The V and J ends lost 6 bases and 4 bases respectively, with 10 bases between them. The length of the CDR3 is 14 residues. Germline assignment: CDR1 LNHDA and CDR2 SQIVND (reference sequence). DNA for the CDR3: TGTGCCAGTAGGGGGACAAATTATAATTCACCCCTCCACTTT. It yields the protein CASRGTNYNSPLHF. The full variable domain, completed using reference TRBV19 and TRBJ1-6, is DGGITQSPKYLFRKEGQNVTLSCEQNLNHDAMYWYRQDPGQGLRLIYYSQIVNDFQKGDIAEGYSVSREKKESFPLTVTSAQKNPTAFYLCASRGTNYNSPLHFGNGTRLTVT.

The chain has TRBV5-1 and TRBJ2-3, with D unclear. CDR3 length: 15 amino acids. Germline V gene lookup returns CDR1 SGHRS and CDR2 YFSETQ. Trimming pared 4 bases from V and 2 bases from J, leaving 14 bases between. The CDR3 DNA is TGCGCCAGCAGCCCAACAATGGACCCCACAGATACGCAGTATTTT. Translating gives CASSPTMDPTDTQYF.

V is TRBV19 and J is TRBJ2-1; possible D gene TRBD1, 5 bases. CDR3 length: 14 amino acids. From germline, CDR1 is LNHDA and CDR2 SQIVND (reference sequence). V was cut by 7 bases and J by 4 bases, with 14 bases left in between. In DNA, the CDR3 is TGTGCCAGTACCCCATCCGACAGATACAATGAGCAGTTCTTC. Protein: CASTPSDRYNEQFF.

Turning to this clone: The sample carries other DNA sequences with the same CDR3. The chain joins TRBV9 to TRBJ2-5, with TRBD2 as a possible D gene (6 bases). This CDR3 contains 13 residues. Germline V gene data show CDR1 as SGDLS and CDR2 as YYNGEE. V was clipped by 4 bases and J by 3 bases, with 10 bases between them. DNA of the CDR3: TGTGCCAGCAGCTTGACTAGGGAAGAGACCCAGTACTTC. Protein product: CASSLTREETQYF.

V gene TRBV11-1 combines with J gene TRBJ1-4, with 7 bases fitting TRBD1. The length of the CDR3 is 14 residues. V lost 6 bases and J lost 3; bases outside the gene matches: 4. Germline V lookup: CDR1 SGHAT, CDR2 FQDESV (reference sequence). CDR3 amino acids: CASSKQGSNEKLFF. The CDR3 DNA is TGTGCCAGCAGTAAACAGGGGTCTAATGAAAAACTGTTTTTT.

The V gene is TRBV4-2, the J gene TRBJ1-2, with D possibly matching TRBD1 (5 bases). The V gene's germline CDR1 is LGHNA and CDR2 YNFKEQ. The CDR3 contains 14 residues. Deletions cut 0 bases from V and 4 bases from J, with 9 bases between. The CDR3 region has the DNA TGTGCCAGCAGCCAAGAACCGACAGTCTATGGCTACACCTTC. It codes for CASSQEPTVYGYTF.

In this sample, this clone turned up a few times. The chain joins TRBV20-1 to TRBJ2-1; no clear D gene. This CDR3 contains 11 residues. Germline CDR1 and CDR2: DFQATT and SNEGSKA (reference sequence). V was clipped by 3 bases and J by 3 bases, with 3 bases between them. Written as DNA, the CDR3 is TGCAGTGCTAGGCACTACAATGAGCAGTTCTTC. Residues: CSARHYNEQFF.

A few counts support this clone. This chain connects TRBV6-5 to TRBJ1-1; TRBD1 might be the D (5 bases). Germline V CDR1 and CDR2: MNHEY, SVGAGI. The CDR3 contains 12 residues. The V and J ends lost 6 bases and 12 bases respectively, with 17 bases between them. CDR3 residues: CASSQGRAWTFF. CDR3 nucleotide sequence: TGTGCCAGCAGCCAGGGTAGGGCTTGGACTTTCTTT.

This clone showed up just a few times. The genes are TRBV2 and TRBJ1-2; no firm D call. Germline V gene data show CDR1 as SNHLY and CDR2 as FYNNEI. This CDR3 is built from 14 residues. Trimming left V 4 bases short and J 7 bases short, with 16 bases between. CDR3 region: CASSVDFKLGGYTF. The CDR3 DNA is TGTGCCAGCAGTGTAGACTTTAAGTTGGGTGGCTACACCTTC.

The chain has TRBV10-2 and TRBJ2-1; no definite D call. The CDR3 is 14 residues long. Germline values: CDR1 WSHSY, CDR2 SAAADI. With 2 bases removed from V and 12 bases from J, the gap between germline ends came to 17 bases. This CDR3 is CASSEPQDLFRQFF. Here the CDR3 DNA reads TGCGCCAGCAGTGAGCCGCAGGACCTCTTTCGGCAGTTCTTC.

The chain recombines TRBV19 with TRBJ2-1; no clear D gene. The germline V and J ends were trimmed by 3 bases and 12 bases, with 12 bases remaining between them. The CDR3 is 12 amino acids. Germline assignment: CDR1 LNHDA and CDR2 SQIVND (reference sequence). CDR3 region: CASSITPTRQFF. In DNA, the CDR3 is TGTGCCAGTAGTATTACACCCACTCGGCAGTTCTTC.